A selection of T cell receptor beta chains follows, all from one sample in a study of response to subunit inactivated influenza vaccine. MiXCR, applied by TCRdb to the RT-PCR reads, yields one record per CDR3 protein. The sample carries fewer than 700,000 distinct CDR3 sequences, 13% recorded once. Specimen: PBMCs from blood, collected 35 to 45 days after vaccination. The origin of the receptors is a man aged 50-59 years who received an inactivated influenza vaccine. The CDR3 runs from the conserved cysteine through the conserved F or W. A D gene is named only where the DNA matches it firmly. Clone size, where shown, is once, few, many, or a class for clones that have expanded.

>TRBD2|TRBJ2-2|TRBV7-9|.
TGTGCCAGCAGTCCGCCGGGACTAGAATCCACCGGGGAGCTGTTTTTT
CASSPPGLESTGELFF
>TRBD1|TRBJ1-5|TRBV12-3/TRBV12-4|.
TGTGCCAGCAGTTTCGGGGACAGAATTCAGCCCCAGCATTTT
CASSFGDRIQPQHF
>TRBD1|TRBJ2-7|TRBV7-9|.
TGTGCCAGCAGCGATGGTCCCCGGGACAGGGGATACGAGCAGTACTTC
CASSDGPRDRGYEQYF
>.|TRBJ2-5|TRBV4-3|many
TGCGCCAGCAGCCCAAGTTTGTTCTTCCAGACCCAGTACTTC
CASSPSLFFQTQYF
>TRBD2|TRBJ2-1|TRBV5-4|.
TGTGCCAGCAGCTTGAAAACTAGCGGGAGCAGGGATGAGCAGTTCTTC
CASSLKTSGSRDEQFF
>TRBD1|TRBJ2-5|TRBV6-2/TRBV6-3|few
TGTGCCAGCAGTTACCCCGGGACAGGGGGTTTCCAAGAGACCCAGTACTTC
CASSYPGTGGFQETQYF
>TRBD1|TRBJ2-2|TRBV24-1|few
TGTGCCACCAGTGCGACAGGGGGGTTCTCGAACACCGGGGAGCTGTTTTTT
CATSATGGFSNTGELFF
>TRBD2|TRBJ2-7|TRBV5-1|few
TGCGCCAGCAGCTCGGGACTAGAAAAACCCGAGCAGTACTTC
CASSSGLEKPEQYF
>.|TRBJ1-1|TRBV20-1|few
TGCAGTGCTAGACCAGTGAGGGGGGCGTGGGCTGAAGCTTTCTTT
CSARPVRGAWAEAFF
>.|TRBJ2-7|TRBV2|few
TGTGCCAGCAGTGGGCCAGGGAATCACGAGCAGTACTTC
CASSGPGNHEQYF
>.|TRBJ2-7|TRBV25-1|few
TGTGCCAGCAGTGACAGCACAGTGGGGTACCGGGAGCAGTACTTC
CASSDSTVGYREQYF
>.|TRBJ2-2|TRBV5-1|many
TGCGCCAGCAGCTTCGTACAGACGAACACCGGGGAGCTGTTTTTT
CASSFVQTNTGELFF
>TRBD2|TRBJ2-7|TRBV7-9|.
TGTGCCAGCAGCTTAGAAGGGGGACGACTAGCGGGAGTGGAGCAGTACTTC
CASSLEGGRLAGVEQYF
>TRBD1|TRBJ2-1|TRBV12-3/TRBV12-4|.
TGTGCCAGCGGGACAGCGTTCAATGAGCAGTTCTTC
CASGTAFNEQFF
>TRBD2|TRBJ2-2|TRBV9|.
TGTGCCAGCAGCTTGCTGGGGGGGGCGAACACCGGGGAGCTGTTTTTT
CASSLLGGANTGELFF
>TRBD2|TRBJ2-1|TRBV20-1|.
TGCAGTGCTAGAGATCCTTGGACTAGCGGGGGCAATGAGCAGTTCTTC
CSARDPWTSGGNEQFF
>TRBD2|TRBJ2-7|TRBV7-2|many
TGTGCCAGCAGCTTCCTAGCGGGCACGACCTACGAGCAGTACTTC
CASSFLAGTTYEQYF
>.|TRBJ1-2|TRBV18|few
TGTGCCAGCTCAACTTCGTCGGGAACAGACTTC
CASSTSSGTDF
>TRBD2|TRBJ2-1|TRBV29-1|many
TGCAGCGTCCAAGGACTAGCGGGGTATCCGAGCTCCTACAATGAGCAGTTCTTC
CSVQGLAGYPSSYNEQFF
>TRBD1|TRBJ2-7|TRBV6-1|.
TGTGCCAGCAGGAAAGGACAGGGAGCCTACGAGCAGTACTTC
CASRKGQGAYEQYF
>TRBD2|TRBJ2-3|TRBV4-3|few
TGCGCCAGCAGCCAACTAGCGGGGGGACGCGATACGCAGTATTTT
CASSQLAGGRDTQYF
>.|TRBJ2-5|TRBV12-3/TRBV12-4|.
TGTGCCAGCAACCCGACAGGGAGGCGAGAGACCCAGTACTTC
CASNPTGRRETQYF
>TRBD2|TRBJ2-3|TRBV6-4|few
TGTGCCAGCAGCCCCGTTGGGACTAGCGGGACGGATACGCAGTATTTT
CASSPVGTSGTDTQYF
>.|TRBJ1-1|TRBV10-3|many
TGTGCCATCAGCCCTCGGAGGGGACGGAACACTGAAGCTTTCTTT
CAISPRRGRNTEAFF
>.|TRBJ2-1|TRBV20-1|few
TGCAGTGCCCGGACTATGAGCTCCTACAATGAGCAGTTCTTC
CSARTMSSYNEQFF
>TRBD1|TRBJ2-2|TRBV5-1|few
TGCGCCAGCAGCTTGGGACAGGGCTTCCCCGGGGAGCTGTTTTTT
CASSLGQGFPGELFF
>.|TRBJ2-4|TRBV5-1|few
TGCGCCAGCAGCTTTGGGTCGGTAGCCAAAAACATTCAGTACTTC
CASSFGSVAKNIQYF
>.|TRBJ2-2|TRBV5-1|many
TGCGCCAGCAGCCATTCGAACACCGGGGAGCTGTTTTTT
CASSHSNTGELFF
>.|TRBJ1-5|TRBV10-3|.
TGTGCCATCAGTGATATCCGGGGGTATAGCAATCAGCCCCAGCATTTT
CAISDIRGYSNQPQHF
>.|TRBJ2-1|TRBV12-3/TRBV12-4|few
TGTGCCAGCAGTCCCCGTTCAGGGGGGAATGAGCAGTTCTTC
CASSPRSGGNEQFF
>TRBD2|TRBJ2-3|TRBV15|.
TGTGCCACCAGAGGCGGACTAGTGGCCACAGATACGCAGTATTTT
CATRGGLVATDTQYF
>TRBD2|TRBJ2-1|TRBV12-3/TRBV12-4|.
TGTGCCAGCAGTGGGACTAGCGCATACAATGAGCAGTTCTTC
CASSGTSAYNEQFF
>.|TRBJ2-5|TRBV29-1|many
TGCAGCGTCGCCCGGGGCCAAGAGACCCAGTACTTC
CSVARGQETQYF
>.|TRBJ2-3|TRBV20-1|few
TGCAGTGCTAGACACGTCGGGCGGGATACGCAGTATTTT
CSARHVGRDTQYF
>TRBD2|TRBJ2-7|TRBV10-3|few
TGTGCCATCCGCGTCTTCCATAAAACGACCGGGACTAGCGGGTTCGCCTACGAGCAGTACTTC
CAIRVFHKTTGTSGFAYEQYF
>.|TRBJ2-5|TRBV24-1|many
TGTGCCACCAGTGCTGCCCAAGAGACCCAGTACTTC
CATSAAQETQYF
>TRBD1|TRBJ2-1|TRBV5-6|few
TGTGCCAGCAGCCCCTGGACAGGGTACAATGAGCAGTTCTTC
CASSPWTGYNEQFF
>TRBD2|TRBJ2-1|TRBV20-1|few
TGCAGTGCTACCCCCTGGGCAGCGGGGGGACCTTACCAAGAGCAGTTCTTC
CSATPWAAGGPYQEQFF
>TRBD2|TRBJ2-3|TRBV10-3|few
TGTGCCATCAGTGGGGGGACTAGCGGGAGCTACACAGATACGCAGTATTTT
CAISGGTSGSYTDTQYF
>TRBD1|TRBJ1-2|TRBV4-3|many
TGCGCCAGCAGCCAAGGGGGAGGGGGCGCTACCTATGGCTACACCTTC
CASSQGGGGATYGYTF
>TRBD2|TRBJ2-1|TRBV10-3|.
TGTGCCATCAGTGACGGACTAGCGGGGACCAATGAGCAGTTCTTC
CAISDGLAGTNEQFF
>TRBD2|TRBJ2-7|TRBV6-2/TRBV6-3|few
TGTGCCAGCACCTTAGCGGGAGCAAGCTACGAGCAGTACTTC
CASTLAGASYEQYF
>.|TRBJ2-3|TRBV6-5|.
TGTGCCAGCAGTTCAGACTTGAGCCTAAACCCAGATACGCAGTATTTT
CASSSDLSLNPDTQYF
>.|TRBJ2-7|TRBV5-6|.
TGTGCCAGCAGCTTGGCGGGATGGGGGGACAGCCGAACCTACGAGCAGTACTTC
CASSLAGWGDSRTYEQYF
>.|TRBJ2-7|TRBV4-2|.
TGTGCCAGCAGCCAAGACAGGGGGGATTCCTACGAGCAGTACTTC
CASSQDRGDSYEQYF
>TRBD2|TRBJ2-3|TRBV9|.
TGTGCCAGCAGCGCCGCTAGCGGTAGCACAGATACGCAGTATTTT
CASSAASGSTDTQYF
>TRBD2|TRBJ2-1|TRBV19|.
TGTGCCAGTAGACCTGGACTAGCGGGGGGGTATAATGAGCAGTTCTTC
CASRPGLAGGYNEQFF
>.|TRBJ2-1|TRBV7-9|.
TGTGCCAGCAGCTTAGCGGGATTGGCGGGATCGGGGAATGAGCAGTTCTTC
CASSLAGLAGSGNEQFF
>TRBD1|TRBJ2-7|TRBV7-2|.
TGTGCCAGCAGCTTAGCGACAGGGGTCGAGCAGTACTTC
CASSLATGVEQYF